The source of this T cell receptor delta chain is a study of γδ T cells in repeated Plasmodium falciparum infection. V shed 2 bases and J 0 bases; nucleotides not matched to a gene: 33. The CDR3 is 24 residues long. CDR1 and CDR2 from the germline V gene are TVYSNPD and GDNSRS (reference sequence). Whole-study findings and limits: Vgamma9/Vdelta2+ T cells showed a stable polyclonal repertoire with shared TCRgamma sequences.

Vgamma9/Vdelta2+ and Vdelta2-negative gammadelta T cells were flow-sorted from PBMC for bulk sequencing. TCRdb made new clone calls on the multiplex PCR reads using CATT. The sample shows some 51,000 delta-chain clones, approximately 2% of them seen only once. This clone was counted between two and nine times. The target antigen is unknown. A far larger clone differs by one base, so this is likely a read error. The sample carries other DNA sequences with the same CDR3. The rearrangement links TRDV3 to TRDJ1, with 10 bases lining up with TRDD3. The J gene is absent in TCRdb and was assigned here via DNA matching to germline. The sequenced material came from gamma-delta T cells from blood. The TCR comes from a pool of human donors (malaria-infected and uninfected, not separated). The CDR3 region is CAFVIAPKLSTGGYGPLYTDKLIF. CDR3 sequence (DNA): TGTGCCTTTGTCATCGCTCCGAAACTATCTACCGGGGGATACGGGCCTCTCTACACCGATAAACTCATCTTT.